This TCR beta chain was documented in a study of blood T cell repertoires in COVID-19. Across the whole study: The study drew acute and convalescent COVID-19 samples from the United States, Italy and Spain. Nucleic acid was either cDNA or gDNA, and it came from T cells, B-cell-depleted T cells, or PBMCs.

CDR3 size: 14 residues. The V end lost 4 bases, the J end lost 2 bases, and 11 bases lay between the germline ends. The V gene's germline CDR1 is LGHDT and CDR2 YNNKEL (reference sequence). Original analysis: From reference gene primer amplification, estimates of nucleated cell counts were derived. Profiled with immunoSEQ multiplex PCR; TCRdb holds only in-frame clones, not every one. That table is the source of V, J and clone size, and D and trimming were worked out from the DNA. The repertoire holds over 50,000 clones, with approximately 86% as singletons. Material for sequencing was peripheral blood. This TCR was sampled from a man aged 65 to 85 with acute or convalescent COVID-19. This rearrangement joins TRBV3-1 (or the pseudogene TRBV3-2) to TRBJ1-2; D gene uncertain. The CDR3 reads CASSREPPNYGYTF. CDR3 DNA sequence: TGTGCCAGCAGCCGGGAGCCCCCCAACTATGGCTACACCTTC.